This TCR beta chain was identified during a study of beta chain features in type 1 diabetes. Study overall: Patients and healthy donors were similar in age, gender and cell yields. Sorted cells examined across all samples numbered roughly 100 million.

This clone was counted a few times. Antigen specificity is unknown. This CDR3 is built from 15 residues. The V gene end was trimmed by 1 base and the J gene end by 7 bases; junction bases not matched to a gene: 7. Germline assignment: CDR1 SGHAT and CDR2 FQNNGV. Since all of the isolated RNA was reverse transcribed, expressed TCRB transcripts were what got sequenced. TCRdb's copy holds only in-frame clones and misses some; the assay was immunoSEQ multiplex PCR. The sample holds 130,000 to 150,000 clones, about a tenth seen once. Overall study findings and caveats: Patients' naive, central memory and Treg TCRB repertoires seemed closer to one another than those of healthy donors. These data did not resolve whether HLA type affects TCRB rearrangement.

Sequenced material: central memory CD4+ T cells from blood. The chain recombines TRBV11-2 with TRBJ2-1; 7 bases are a match to TRBD1. This sequence originates from a man younger than 35 in good health. CDR3 sequence: CASSLVRDRANEQFF. The DNA for the CDR3 is TGTGCCAGCAGCTTAGTCAGAGACAGGGCTAATGAGCAGTTCTTC.